This section outlines one T cell receptor (beta chain) sequence together with its context. A single count supports this clone. Its antigen is not yet known. One base away there is no much larger clone; base qualities are not given. Whole blood was collected in K2EDTA tubes by collaborating institutions according to the institutions' own protocols. For TCRbeta analysis, collaborators shipped samples as frozen whole blood, isolated PBMCs, or DNA extracted from either of those sample types. This specimen comes from a study of blood T cell repertoires in COVID-19 (dated by TCRdb to 2019 to 2021). Some background on the complete study: Samples covering the acute and convalescent phases of COVID-19 were provided by collaborators in the United States, Italy and Spain. Where available, HLA class I and class II types were obtained from metadata supplied by the sample provider rather than from assay-based typing. Sample metadata almost always included a de-identified subject ID, COVID-19 status, age in years and sex. The prospective study material was composed of cDNA or gDNA derived from T cells, B-cell-depleted T cells, or PBMCs. The samples were drawn from the first 160 participants of the ongoing ImmuneRACE study and from 950 to 1,500 subjects provided by 6 global collaborators. The dataset comprised deeply sampled blood TCRbeta repertoires from subjects exposed to, actively infected with, or recovered from COVID-19. The repertoires were released in a freely available public database intended as a resource for research on the immune response to SARS-CoV-2.

The full study reports these points: How much clinical and demographic metadata was included differed by source and by participant, and the metadata was provided uncurated.

V and J are truncated by 5 bases and 1 base respectively, leaving an intervening sequence of 8 bases. Sequences SNHLY (CDR1) and FYNNEI (CDR2) are obtained from the germline V gene. The CDR3 holds 13 amino acids from the cysteine to the phenylalanine. Just CDR3 DNA is preserved here, 39 bases in frame from base 1. The immunoSEQ Assay, a bias-controlled multiplex PCR, was used to amplify TCRbeta CDR3 regions from genomic DNA. The original methods were these. Within the assay, amplification of reference gene primers was used to estimate how many nucleated cells each sample contained. Sequence reads were collapsed and filtered to measure the absolute abundance of every unique TCRbeta CDR3 rearrangement. For each sample, productive Simpson clonality was calculated as the square root of Simpson's diversity index across productive rearrangements. In its TCRdb copy, this immuneACCESS table keeps in-frame sequences only and misses some clones. Where compared with another copy, unresolved V genes explain less than half of these, and the others have no known cause. V and J calls plus clone size are reproduced from that table; the DNA served to infer D and trimming. For this sample there are about 180,000 clones; roughly 80% appear just once. The ten largest clones add up to almost 8.5% of the sample.

The material sequenced was peripheral blood. The chain employs TRBV2 and TRBJ1-1; no D gene call is confident. This sequence was found in a woman in her 70s with acute or convalescent COVID-19. The DNA sequence is as follows: TGTGCCAGCAGTCTAGAGAAGAACACTGAAGCTTTCTTT. It codes for CASSLEKNTEAFF. The full variable domain, with segments outside the CDR3 supplied by the reference TRBV2 and TRBJ1-1 proteins, appears as EPEVTQTPSHQVTQMGQEVILRCVPISNHLYFYWYRQILGQKVEFLVSFYNNEISEKSEIFDDQFSVERPDGSNFTLKIRSTKLEDSAMYFCASSLEKNTEAFFGQGTRLTVV.